The present T cell receptor (beta chain) was sequenced within a study of human T cells and chemical hapten exposure. Study-wide findings and caveats: Alopecia was present in the donors, so their immune response may differ from healthy people's.

Unique molecular identifiers were attached to individual cDNA molecules during library preparation. Via MiXCR, TCRdb re-called the RACE reads, giving one row per CDR3 protein. Of approximately 340,000 distinct CDR3 sequences in the sample, 5.5% to 8% are singletons; the top ten hold about 8%. In regard to this clonotype: Antigen unknown.

The CDR3 extends over 14 amino acids. V was cut by 1 base and J by 13 bases, with 16 bases left in between. Time point described: patch test 1, 2 weeks after DPC sensitization. Indicated treatment: therapeutic diphenylcyclopropenone sensitization with weekly scalp DPC. Unfractionated whole blood yielded total RNA. The genes are TRBV12-3 or TRBV12-4 and TRBJ2-2; the D gene is possibly TRBD1 (7 bases). Sequenced material: whole blood, taken in connection with sensitization to the hapten diphenylcyclopropenone (DPC). This sequence was found in a woman younger than 30 with alopecia areata. Some clones in this sample may be carry-over from other donors' samples. The CDR3 bases are TGTGCCAGCAGTTTAGAAGGGGGGACAGCTGGGCTGTTTTTT. It translates to CASSLEGGTAGLFF.